This TCR beta chain originates from a study of T cells in Graves' hyperthyroidism and ophthalmopathy. CDR3 length: 14 amino acids. Germline V lookup: CDR1 SGHTA, CDR2 FQGNSA. Amplification yielded TCR beta CDR3 regions, with RNA transcripts as the source. The study used the HTBI primer set for a first-round RT-PCR of the TCR CDR3. In TCRdb, the multiplex PCR reads were re-called with MiXCR into one record per CDR3 protein. The sample has about 540,000 distinct CDR3 sequences, more than 45% seen once. For this clonotype: Relative to the germline gene, one junction end is altered; a read error may explain this.

The source material was peripheral blood or thyroid tissue (not recorded which). V gene TRBV7-2 combines with J gene TRBJ2-5, with D maybe TRBD1 (5 bases). The clonotype originates from a woman aged 18 to 35 with Graves' hyperthyroidism. CDR3 residues: CASSLTGPYNEQLF. CDR3 nucleotide sequence: TGTGCCAGCAGCTTAACAGGTCCTTACAATGAGCAGCTCTTC. Combining the CDR3 with reference TRBV7-2 and TRBJ2-5 gives the whole variable domain GAGVSQSPSNKVTEKGKDVELRCDPISGHTALYWYRQSLGQGLEFLIYFQGNSAPDKSGLPSDRFSAERTGGSVSTLTIQRTQQEDSAVYLCASSLTGPYNEQLFGPGTRLLVL.